The subject of this entry is one T cell receptor beta chain. Its antigen is undetermined. The CDR3 covers 15 residues. With 5 bases clipped from V and 6 bases from J, the junction kept 7 bases outside the gene matches. The data were taken from a study of post-analysis software for immune sequencing data. Each TCR beta cDNA library carried unique molecular identifiers. Input populations of about 0.95 to 11 million T cells gave rise to roughly 0.5 million cDNA molecules. TCRdb analysed the PCR reads with MiXCR anew, one entry per CDR3 protein. The sample records 800,000 to 950,000 distinct CDR3 sequences, roughly 50% being singletons. Study observations and caveats: Under F measure analysis, samples from one preparation batch co-clustered strongly. Elevated frequency relative to controls characterized 4 or 5 TRBV segments in patients, TRBV5-6, TRBV5-1 and TRBV20-1 among them. People with multiple sclerosis had a significantly lower normalized Chao1 diversity than controls did.

The chain links TRBV12-3 or TRBV12-4 to TRBJ2-5; TRBD2 agrees at 12 bases. The sequenced sample consisted of blood. This receptor was identified in a girl between 10 and 17 years old with multiple sclerosis. The CDR3 DNA follows: TGTGCCAGCAGTCCGACTAGCGGGAGCTGGAAGACCCAGTACTTC. It codes for CASSPTSGSWKTQYF.